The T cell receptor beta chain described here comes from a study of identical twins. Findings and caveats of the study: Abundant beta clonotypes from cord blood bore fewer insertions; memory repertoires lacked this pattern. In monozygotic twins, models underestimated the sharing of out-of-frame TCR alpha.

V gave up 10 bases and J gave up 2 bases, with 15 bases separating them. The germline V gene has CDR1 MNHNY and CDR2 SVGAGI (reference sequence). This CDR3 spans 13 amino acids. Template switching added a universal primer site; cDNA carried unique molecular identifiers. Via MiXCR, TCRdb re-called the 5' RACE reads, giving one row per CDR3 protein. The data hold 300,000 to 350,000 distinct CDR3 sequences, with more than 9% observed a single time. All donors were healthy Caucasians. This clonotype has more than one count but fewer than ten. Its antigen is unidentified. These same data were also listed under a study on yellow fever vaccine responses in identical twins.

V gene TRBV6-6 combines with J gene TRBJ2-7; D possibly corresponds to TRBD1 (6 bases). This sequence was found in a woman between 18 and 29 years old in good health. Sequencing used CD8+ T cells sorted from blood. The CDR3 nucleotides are TGTGCCACCCTAAGCACAGGGACCTACGAGCAGTACTTC. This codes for CATLSTGTYEQYF.